The entry below gives a single T cell receptor beta chain sequence along with its context. No antigen is known for it. Each cDNA molecule carried a unique molecular identifier. TCRdb re-analysed the 5' RACE reads in MiXCR, keeping a single row per CDR3 protein. The data show around 50,000 distinct CDR3 sequences, roughly 12% seen once. The data stem from a study of early T cells in non-severe SARS-CoV-2 infection. Study at large: The chains were unpaired, and the sequenced material was bulk RNA from unsorted whole blood. Regarding the study as a whole: Database matching using VDJdb favored anti-spike CD8 responses, with private and CD4 specificities left missing.

The ends were cut back, 8 bases at V and 0 bases at J, with 8 bases in the middle. This CDR3 is 14 amino acids long. The germline gives CDR1 SEHNR, CDR2 FQNEAQ (reference sequence). The sequenced sample was whole blood. The source is an adult who was a healthcare worker with PCR-confirmed SARS-CoV-2 infection or an uninfected control (not recorded which). The V call is TRBV7-9, the J call TRBJ2-6; D uncertain. This CDR3 is CASGQSSGANVLTF. CDR3 coding DNA: TGTGCCAGCGGGCAGAGCTCTGGGGCCAACGTCCTGACTTTC.